The 11 T cell receptor beta chains below were found in one sample sequenced in a study of neurological immune-mediated disorders. From the 5' RACE reads, TCRdb called clonotypes with MiXCR, one entry per CDR3 protein. The sample lists 30,000 to 40,000 distinct CDR3 sequences, about 7% occurring once. The sample comprised PBMCs. All receptors derive from a woman in her thirties or forties in good health.

This clonotype was found many times. The rearrangement joins TRBV7-9 to TRBJ2-1; 8 bases are a match to TRBD2. The CDR3 is made up of 16 amino acids. Germline-derived CDR1 and CDR2 are SEHNR and FQNEAQ (reference sequence). After removal of 1 base from V and 4 bases from J, the junction contained 6 bases not matched to a gene. The CDR3 nucleotides are TGTGCCAGCAGCTTAGGACTAGCGCGTTCATACAATGAGCAGTTCTTC. This gives the protein CASSLGLARSYNEQFF.

This clonotype is labeled as medium-sized. The chain employs TRBV7-8 and TRBJ1-5; TRBD1 aligns across 8 bases. The CDR3 is 16 amino acids. CDR1 is SGHVS and CDR2 is FQNEAQ in the germline V gene. The trim removed 1 base at V and 8 bases at J, leaving 10 bases unmatched. The DNA of the CDR3 is TGTGCCAGCAGCTTAGGTGGGACAGGAGGTTGGAAGCCCCAGCATTTT. As protein: CASSLGGTGGWKPQHF.

This clonotype was detected ten times or more. The chain is built from TRBV29-1 and TRBJ2-3, with unresolved D. The CDR3 runs to 13 residues. The V end was cut by 3 bases, the J end by 6 bases, with 13 bases between. Germline CDR1 reads SQVTM; CDR2 reads ANQGSEA. CDR3 amino acids: CSVDSGLFDTQYF. The DNA for the CDR3 is TGCAGCGTTGATTCCGGCCTGTTCGATACGCAGTATTTT.

This clonotype was counted many times. This chain links TRBV7-2 with TRBJ2-1; D uncertain. This CDR3 comprises 12 residues. V dropped 7 bases and J dropped 7 bases, with 11 bases sitting between them. Germline V gene sequence: CDR1 SGHTA, CDR2 FQGNSA. Written as DNA, the CDR3 is TGTGCCAGCATCCCCACCTGGAATGAGCAGTTCTTC. Its translation is CASIPTWNEQFF.

This clonotype was detected ten times or more. The V call is TRBV4-3, the J call TRBJ2-7, with 9 bases lining up with TRBD2. The CDR3 covers 16 residues. The germline V gene encodes CDR1 LGHNA and CDR2 YSLEER. Trimming took 0 bases from V and 2 from J; bases not matched to a gene: 5. The CDR3 DNA is TGCGCCAGCAGCCAAGATCTCCCTAGCGGGACCTACGAGCAGTACTTC. As protein: CASSQDLPSGTYEQYF.

Many counts were recorded for this clonotype. The chain joins TRBV20-1 to TRBJ2-3, with 9 bases fitting TRBD2. Trimming removed 1 base from V and 5 bases from J; junction bases left unmatched: 10. Germline V gene lookup returns CDR1 DFQATT and CDR2 SNEGSKA (reference sequence). CDR3 size: 16 residues. DNA for the CDR3: TGCAGTGCTAGAGTGGCGGGAGGGAGAGTCGGAGATACGCAGTATTTT. This sequence encodes CSARVAGGRVGDTQYF.

This clonotype has ten or more counts. The chain carries TRBV6-1 and TRBJ2-5, with 8 bases fitting TRBD1. J was trimmed by 5 bases and V by 3 bases; bases with no gene match: 8. The length of the CDR3 is 15 residues. Germline V gives CDR1 MNHNS, CDR2 SASEGT. The CDR3 is CASSDFQGAGETQYF. Written as DNA, the CDR3 is TGTGCCAGCAGTGATTTCCAGGGGGCTGGGGAGACCCAGTACTTC.

This clonotype appeared many times. The chain couples TRBV3-1 to TRBJ2-2; D is possibly TRBD2 (6 bases). Germline-derived CDR1 and CDR2 are LGHDT and YNNKEL (reference sequence). CDR3 length: 16 residues. The V and J ends lost 0 bases and 0 bases respectively, with 8 bases between them. This chain's CDR3 is CASSQEIAANTGELFF. CDR3 nucleotides: TGTGCCAGCAGCCAAGAAATAGCGGCGAACACCGGGGAGCTGTTTTTT.

The table lists this clonotype with many counts. The V and J genes are TRBV20-1 and TRBJ1-2, with TRBD1 matching 8 bases. The CDR3 contains 13 residues. Germline V gives CDR1 DFQATT, CDR2 SNEGSKA (reference sequence). Trimming cost V 4 bases and J 3 bases; bases outside gene matches: 4. CDR3 DNA sequence: TGCAGTGCTATTTCAGGGGGCGACTATGGCTACACCTTC. The encoded protein is CSAISGGDYGYTF.

This clonotype showed up many times. The J gene is TRBJ2-7, the V gene TRBV14; D remains ambiguous. Per the germline V gene, CDR1 is SGHDN and CDR2 is FVKESK. V was pared by 4 bases and J by 1 base, with 11 bases between. The CDR3 length is 14 residues. The DNA of the CDR3 is TGTGCCAGCAGCCCACGGACCTCTTCCTACGAGCAGTACTTC. It specifies CASSPRTSSYEQYF.

This clonotype turned up a few times. The V call is TRBV7-9, the J call TRBJ2-1, with D possibly TRBD1 on 5 matching bases. CDR1 is SEHNR and CDR2 is FQNEAQ in the germline V gene (reference sequence). Trimming took 5 bases from V and 9 from J, leaving 14 bases between them. The CDR3 runs 13 residues. CDR3 nucleotide sequence: TGTGCCAGCAGCCCACGACAGTATGGTGAGCAGTTCTTC. This gives the protein CASSPRQYGEQFF.